This T cell receptor beta chain originates from a study of blood T cell repertoires in COVID-19. Study-wide background: Italy, Spain and the United States were the sources of the convalescent and acute COVID-19 samples. Sources were T cells, B-cell-depleted T cells, or PBMCs; the material itself was cDNA or gDNA.

Original handling: The assay estimated nucleated cells by amplifying reference gene primers. The protocol was immunoSEQ multiplex PCR, while the TCRdb copy is restricted to in-frame clones and leaves out a portion. V, J and clone size derive from that table, while D and trimming were established from the DNA sequence. The repertoire has about 140,000 clones, about 77% of them found once; the top ten carry roughly 8.9%. The CDR3 is made up of 16 amino acids. Per the germline V gene, CDR1 is LGHDT and CDR2 is YNNKEL (reference sequence). V gave up 4 bases and J gave up 4 bases, with 20 bases separating them.

This chain joins TRBV3-1 (or the pseudogene TRBV3-2) and TRBJ2-7; the D gene is possibly TRBD1 (6 bases). This sequence was found in a woman aged 50 to 65 with active or convalescent COVID-19. Sequenced material: peripheral blood. CDR3 sequence: CASSPMDTTGLYEQYF. CDR3 nucleotides: TGTGCCAGCAGCCCGATGGACACAACAGGGTTGTACGAGCAGTACTTC.